Each of the 13 T cell receptor beta chains below was sequenced from the same sample in a study of T cells in Graves' hyperthyroidism and ophthalmopathy. The CDR3 regions of TCR beta were amplified from RNA transcripts. The primer set for the first-round RT-PCR of the TCR CDR3 was HTBI. TCRdb called the multiplex PCR reads again in MiXCR, with one record for every CDR3 protein. Seen here are about 740,000 distinct CDR3 sequences, 14% observed once, and the top ten hold about 9.4%. The specimen was blood. These receptors came from a woman aged 18-29 years with Graves' hyperthyroidism.

The V call is TRBV27, the J call TRBJ1-3, with unresolved D. Per germline, CDR1 MNHEY and CDR2 SMNVEV (reference sequence). This CDR3 contains 13 residues. V was shortened by 5 bases and J by 1 base, with 6 bases between the two germline ends. CDR3: CASSKISGNTIYF. The CDR3 DNA follows: TGTGCCAGCAGTAAGATTTCTGGAAACACCATATATTTT.

This clonotype was seen more than once but under ten times. An end of the junction differs from the germline gene, which may be a read error. The CDR3 spells CASTQKRTSHSEQFF. As DNA, the CDR3 is TGTGCCAGCACCCAAAAGAGGACTAGCCACAGTGAGCAGTTCTTC. The chain has TRBV3-1 and TRBJ2-1; 8 nucleotides line up with TRBD2. Germline CDR1 is LGHDT and CDR2 is YNNKEL (reference sequence). This CDR3 contains 15 residues.

This clonotype occurred many times. The chain recombines TRBV4-1 with TRBJ2-1, with D unclear. V lost 5 bases to trimming and J lost 0 bases, with 8 bases between them. The germline V gene encodes CDR1 MGHRA and CDR2 YSYEKL. This CDR3 contains 14 residues. CDR3 nucleotide sequence: TGCGCCAGCAGCGCTGATGGCTCCTACAATGAGCAGTTCTTC. It translates to CASSADGSYNEQFF.

Remarks on this clonotype: The junction does not match germline at one end; this may be a read error. The chain has TRBV9 and TRBJ2-5; 8 bases fit TRBD2. CDR3 length equals 13 residues. Germline V gene sequence: CDR1 SGDLS, CDR2 YYNGEE. CDR3 amino acids: CASSVVLAETQCF. The CDR3 coding sequence is TGTGCCAGCAGCGTAGTACTAGCGGAGACCCAGTGCTTC.

This clonotype has a handful of counts. The rearrangement joins TRBV7-8 to TRBJ2-7; D not certain. The CDR3 loop spans 12 amino acids. Trimming stripped 1 base from V and 3 bases from J, with 4 bases between. Looked up from germline, CDR1 is SGHVS and CDR2 is FQNEAQ. CDR3 loop: CASSLEYYEQYF. CDR3 coding DNA: TGTGCCAGCAGCTTAGAGTACTACGAGCAGTACTTC.

This clonotype was counted ten times or more. The chain has TRBV11-2 and TRBJ2-3; tentative D call: TRBD1 (5 bases). The V gene lost 2 bases and the J gene lost 0 bases, with 12 bases spanning the gap. The germline gives CDR1 SGHAT, CDR2 FQNNGV. The CDR3 is made up of 16 amino acids. For the CDR3, the DNA is TGTGCCAGCAGCTTATTCGCAGGGTTCAGCACAGATACGCAGTATTTT. This gives the protein CASSLFAGFSTDTQYF.

Many counts were recorded for this clonotype. J is TRBJ1-1 and V is TRBV4-1; D uncertain. The CDR3 consists of 14 residues. V was trimmed by 8 bases and J by 1 base, leaving 14 bases between them. Germline V gene lookup returns CDR1 MGHRA and CDR2 YSYEKL. The CDR3 sequence: CASARVAANTEAFF. The CDR3 nucleotides are TGCGCCAGCGCGAGGGTGGCAGCGAACACTGAAGCTTTCTTT.

This clonotype was found many times. The CDR3, as DNA: TGCGCCAGCAGCCCCGAACCGGGACTAGCGGTAAACATTCAGTACTTC. It is translated as CASSPEPGLAVNIQYF. The genes are TRBV5-1 and TRBJ2-4; TRBD2 matches at 11 bases. The CDR3 totals 16 residues. Germline values: CDR1 SGHRS, CDR2 YFSETQ. V gave up 4 bases and J gave up 6 bases; unmatched junction bases: 9.

This clonotype was counted only a few times. The chain employs TRBV7-2 and TRBJ2-1; possibly TRBD2 for D (6 bases). V lost 5 bases and J 7 bases, leaving 24 bases between the germline ends. There are 17 residues in the CDR3. Germline V gene lookup returns CDR1 SGHTA and CDR2 FQGNSA. As DNA, the CDR3 is TGTGCCAGCAGCGCCGTTTCGGACTACCTTAACGGAAATGAGCAGTTCTTC. This gives the protein CASSAVSDYLNGNEQFF. Looking up the rest from reference TRBV7-2 and TRBJ2-1 gives the full variable domain: GAGVSQSPSNKVTEKGKDVELRCDPISGHTALYWYRQSLGQGLEFLIYFQGNSAPDKSGLPSDRFSAERTGGSVSTLTIQRTQQEDSAVYLCASSAVSDYLNGNEQFFGPGTRLTVL.

The V and J genes are TRBV11-2 and TRBJ1-5; a weak D match, TRBD1 (6 bases). The CDR3 has 18 amino acids. Trimming took 1 base from V and 4 from J, leaving 20 bases between them. Germline values: CDR1 SGHAT, CDR2 FQNNGV. The CDR3 protein is CASSLGSVGGRINQPQHF. CDR3 DNA sequence: TGTGCCAGCAGCTTAGGCTCCGTGGGGGGCCGGATTAATCAGCCCCAGCATTTT.

The table lists this clonotype with many counts. The V and J genes are TRBV7-3 and TRBJ2-5; a possible D gene is TRBD2 (6 bases). The CDR3 is made up of 14 amino acids. The germline V gene encodes CDR1 SGHTA and CDR2 FQGTGA. Trimming took off 2 bases at V and 4 bases at J, with 11 bases between the two ends. CDR3 region: CASSLWGVGETQYF. The CDR3 DNA is TGTGCCAGCAGCTTATGGGGGGTCGGAGAGACCCAGTACTTC.

This clonotype was recorded at least ten times. The chain links TRBV18 to TRBJ2-1; unclear D gene. Germline CDR1 reads KGHSH; CDR2 reads LQKENI. Trimming stripped 2 bases from V and 5 bases from J, with 13 bases between. This CDR3 has 15 amino acids. The CDR3 sequence is CASSPWVAGDNEQFF. CDR3 nucleotides: TGTGCCAGCTCACCATGGGTGGCCGGTGACAATGAGCAGTTCTTC.

As to this clonotype: This may come from a read error, since a much larger clone is one base off. The CDR3 spells CASSAYRMNTEAFF. In DNA form, the CDR3 reads TGTGCCAGTAGTGCGTACAGGATGAACACTGAAGCTTTCTTT. This sequence joins TRBV19 and TRBJ1-1; D may be TRBD1 (5 bases). This CDR3 has 14 residues. Germline V gene sequence: CDR1 LNHDA, CDR2 SQIVND (reference sequence). Trimming left V 5 bases short and J 0 bases short, with 10 bases between.